The rows below give T cell receptor beta chains drawn from one sample of a study of T cells in Graves' hyperthyroidism and ophthalmopathy. Via MiXCR, TCRdb re-called the multiplex PCR reads, giving one row per CDR3 protein. This table holds hundreds of thousands of distinct CDR3 sequences, roughly 14% found once. The sequenced sample consisted of blood. These receptors originate from a woman aged 40 to 50 with Graves' ophthalmopathy. CDR3s include the opening cysteine and the closing phenylalanine or tryptophan. Fields, in order: V gene, clone size, J gene, D gene, CDR3 DNA, CDR3 protein. A D gene is named only where the DNA matches it firmly. Only some rows state a clone size, as once, few, many or a class for expanded clones.

>TRBV20-1|many|TRBJ2-7|NA
TGCAGTGCTAGAAGGGGCAGCTCCTACGAGCAGTACTTC
CSARRGSSYEQYF
>TRBV6-2/TRBV6-3|many|TRBJ2-7|TRBD2
TGTGCCAGCATCTCTGGGGGCGCCGGGAGGGCCAACTACGAGCAGTACTTC
CASISGGAGRANYEQYF
>TRBV3-1|NA|TRBJ1-2|TRBD1
TGTGCCAGCAGCCAAGAAGACAGGGGGTATGGCTACACCTTC
CASSQEDRGYGYTF
>TRBV2|many|TRBJ1-1|NA
TGTGCCAGCAGTGGAGGGATGAAAGTAGCTTTCTTT
CASSGGMKVAFF
>TRBV30|many|TRBJ2-5|NA
TGTGCCTGGAGTCGAGGACAGAAAGAGACCCAGTACTTC
CAWSRGQKETQYF
>TRBV28|many|TRBJ2-7|NA
TGTGCCAGCAGCCGGCCCGGGACAAGCTCCTACGAGCAGTACTTC
CASSRPGTSSYEQYF
>TRBV5-1|NA|TRBJ1-2|NA
TGCGCCAGCAGCTCGGACAACGGCCTCTATGGCTACACCTTC
CASSSDNGLYGYTF
>TRBV25-1|many|TRBJ1-2|NA
TGTGCCAGCAGTGAATATTGGAGGGAGGAGGGCTACACCTTC
CASSEYWREEGYTF
>TRBV7-3|NA|TRBJ2-5|NA
TGTGCCAGCAGCCCAGAAAATCACAGGACCCAGTACTTC
CASSPENHRTQYF
>TRBV2|NA|TRBJ2-7|TRBD1
TGTGCCAGCAGCTGGCAGGGGGACGAGCAGTACTTC
CASSWQGDEQYF
>TRBV6-1|few|TRBJ1-1|TRBD1
TGTGCCAGCACCGACAGGGGCCCATTCCACGCTTTCTTT
CASTDRGPFHAFF
>TRBV28|many|TRBJ2-1|TRBD2
TGTGCCAGCAGTTATTGGGGACTAGCGGTACTTCGGTACAATGAGCAGTTCTTC
CASSYWGLAVLRYNEQFF
>TRBV18|NA|TRBJ1-5|NA
TGTGCCAGCTCACCACGGGAAGCCCGGCCCCAGCATTTT
CASSPREARPQHF
>TRBV27|many|TRBJ1-2|NA
TGTGCCAGCCGAGTCGGAAGGGCCTCCTATGGCTACACCTTC
CASRVGRASYGYTF